The 30 T cell receptor beta chains presented below share a single source sample, sequenced in a study of circulating CD8 cells and anti-PD-1 response in melanoma. Each library started from around 14 ng of total RNA using the QIAseq Immune Repertoire TCR panel. TCRdb processed the reads anew with MiXCR; each CDR3 protein has one entry. This table has under 550 distinct CDR3 sequences, around 6.2% appearing once. From live CD3+CD8+TCRalphabeta+ cells, four PD-1 and/or TIGIT subsets were sorted. The sequencing used CD8+ T cells from PBMCs, collected at baseline or after one month of anti-PD-1 therapy (not recorded which). These receptors all stem from a human donor with melanoma.

This clonotype rates as large. V is TRBV27 and J is TRBJ2-1, with D possibly matching TRBD2 (6 bases). V dropped 4 bases and J dropped 0 bases, with 7 bases sitting between them. CDR1 is MNHEY, CDR2 SMNVEV, per germline (reference sequence). The CDR3 runs to 14 residues. CDR3 in amino acids: CASSYGGSYNEQFF. The CDR3, as DNA: TGTGCCAGCAGTTACGGGGGCTCCTACAATGAGCAGTTCTTC.

This clonotype is large (0.1 to 1%) within its sample. V is TRBV29-1 and J is TRBJ2-7; possible D gene TRBD1, 5 bases. Germline V gene sequence: CDR1 SQVTM, CDR2 ANQGSEA. The germline V and J ends were trimmed by 2 bases and 0 bases, with 8 bases remaining between them. The CDR3 has 13 amino acids. CDR3 amino acids: CSVEKDNSYEQYF. For the CDR3, the DNA is TGCAGCGTTGAAAAGGACAACTCCTACGAGCAGTACTTC.

Comment on this clonotype: Just one base apart from a much larger clone, this may be a read error. Because it lacks the conserved phenylalanine or tryptophan at the end, this CDR3 is likely a read error. Because the CDR3's place on the DNA is in doubt, the DNA is left out and the CDR3 is given as listed by TCRdb. This sequence joins TRBV25-1 and TRBJ1-1. In germline, CDR1 is MGHDK, CDR2 SYGVNS. The CDR3 length is 12 residues, termini included. CDR3 sequence: CASSAGGPPDFS.

This clonotype was recorded once. A much larger clone is a single base away; this may be a read error. CDR3 coding DNA: TGCGCCAGCAGCCGGGCAGTAGGCACAGATACGCAGTATTTT. The encoded protein is CASSRAVGTDTQYF. The chain couples TRBV4-1 to TRBJ2-3, with unresolved D. CDR1 MGHRA and CDR2 YSYEKL come from the germline V gene. The CDR3 has 14 residues. V was pared by 4 bases and J by 1 base, with 9 bases between.

This clonotype is large in the sample. The rearrangement joins TRBV24-1 to TRBJ2-5; TRBD1 or TRBD2 may be the D gene (5 bases each). CDR1 is KGHDR and CDR2 is SFDVKD in the germline V gene. The length of the CDR3 is 19 residues. The V gene lost 1 base and the J gene lost 0 bases, with 20 bases spanning the gap. This CDR3 is CATSDFAGTGQSYQETQYF. The CDR3 DNA follows: TGTGCCACCAGTGATTTTGCAGGGACGGGGCAATCGTACCAAGAGACCCAGTACTTC.

As to this clonotype: Being one base from a much bigger clone, this may be a read error. The gene calls are TRBV9 and TRBJ2-3; 8 bases agree with TRBD1. Germline loops: CDR1 SGDLS, CDR2 YYNGEE. Unmatched junction bases numbered 8, after V lost 3 bases and J lost 8 bases. This CDR3 comprises 14 residues. CDR3 in amino acids: CASSAGGGPGTQYF. The CDR3 region has the DNA TGTGCCAGCAGCGCAGGGGGCGGCCCAGGTACGCAGTATTTT.

This clonotype is labeled as large. The chain recombines TRBV6-5 with TRBJ2-2, with TRBD1 matching 9 bases. CDR1 MNHEY and CDR2 SVGAGI come from the germline V gene. V gave up 6 bases and J gave up 7 bases; unmatched junction bases: 15. This CDR3 spans 17 amino acids. CDR3 coding DNA: TGTGCCAGCAGCCCCACGAAGGGACAGGGTCTTTTCGGGGAGCTGTTTTTT. Translation gives CASSPTKGQGLFGELFF.

This clonotype is large (0.1 to 1%) in the sample. The chain employs TRBV2 and TRBJ1-4; no definite D call. The length of the CDR3 is 13 residues. Trimming cost V 1 base and J 8 bases, with 8 bases left between them. Germline V gene lookup returns CDR1 SNHLY and CDR2 FYNNEI. CDR3 sequence (DNA): TGTGCCAGCAGTGAAGGTTTACGAGAAAAACTGTTTTTT. Translated, it gives CASSEGLREKLFF.

This clonotype was observed a handful of times. The gene calls are TRBV7-2 and TRBJ2-5, with 13 bases fitting TRBD2. V shed 3 bases, J shed 4 bases, and the junction held 5 bases outside the gene matches. The CDR3 is 16 amino acids. Germline V gives CDR1 SGHTA, CDR2 FQGNSA. The CDR3 spells CASSLTSGGLRETQYF. Written as DNA, the CDR3 is TGTGCCAGCAGCTTGACTAGCGGGGGGCTACGAGAGACCCAGTACTTC.

This clonotype is large (0.1 to 1%) in the sample. This chain uses TRBV2 with TRBJ1-1; no reliable D call. There are 14 residues in the CDR3. The V end lost 4 bases, the J end lost 1 base, and 10 bases lay between the germline ends. Germline loops: CDR1 SNHLY, CDR2 FYNNEI. The CDR3 is CASSVSGGNTEAFF. CDR3 coding DNA: TGTGCCAGCAGTGTTTCCGGAGGGAACACTGAAGCTTTCTTT.

This clonotype qualifies as large. V gene TRBV24-1 combines with J gene TRBJ1-2; D is undetermined. Germline V CDR1 and CDR2: KGHDR, SFDVKD. CDR3 size: 13 residues. V lost 3 bases to trimming and J lost 4 bases, with 8 bases between them. The CDR3 DNA is TGTGCCACCAGTGATCCGGGTCTCTATGGCTACACCTTC. As protein: CATSDPGLYGYTF.

By sample fraction, this clonotype is large. This chain connects TRBV4-3 to TRBJ2-7; D tentatively fits TRBD1 or TRBD2 (5 bases each). CDR1 LGHNA and CDR2 YSLEER come from the germline V gene. V was pared by 1 base and J by 0 bases, with 13 bases between. This CDR3 comprises 16 residues. CDR3 DNA: TGCGCCAGCAGCCAAGGCGTAGGGGAGCCCTCCTACGAGCAGTACTTC. Its translation: CASSQGVGEPSYEQYF.

By sample fraction, this clonotype is large. The chain combines TRBV4-1 with TRBJ2-7; D call uncertain. V lost 0 bases to trimming and J lost 0 bases, with 12 bases between them. Germline values: CDR1 MGHRA, CDR2 YSYEKL. The CDR3 sequence is 16 residues long. CDR3 sequence (DNA): TGCGCCAGCAGCCAAGATCCCCCGGGCCTCTCCTACGAGCAGTACTTC. Amino acid sequence: CASSQDPPGLSYEQYF.

This clonotype is large in the sample. The CDR3 here is CASGFSGPYNEQFF. The CDR3 DNA follows: TGTGCTAGTGGTTTTTCGGGGCCGTACAATGAGCAGTTCTTC. This sequence joins TRBV12-5 and TRBJ2-1, with D perhaps matching TRBD1 or TRBD2 (5 bases each). V was pared by 3 bases and J by 4 bases, with 10 bases between. This CDR3 is 14 amino acids long. Looked up from germline, CDR1 is LGHNT and CDR2 is FRNRAP.

By proportion, this clonotype is large (0.1 to 1%). V is TRBV7-2 and J is TRBJ2-3; D might be TRBD1 or TRBD2, each matching 6 bases. CDR3 length: 15 amino acids. Trimming removed 5 bases from V and 13 bases from J, with 25 bases in between. Per germline, CDR1 SGHTA and CDR2 FQGNSA. The CDR3 sequence is CASSRVAATTPGEYF. Written as DNA, the CDR3 is TGTGCCAGCAGCCGCGTAGCGGCGACAACTCCAGGGGAGTATTTT.

This clonotype counts as large. V gene TRBV9 combines with J gene TRBJ1-5; possibly TRBD1 for D (5 bases). Germline V CDR1 and CDR2: SGDLS, YYNGEE. V lost 6 bases to trimming and J lost 3 bases, with 13 bases between them. The CDR3 runs to 14 residues. DNA of the CDR3: TGTGCCAGCAATAGGTGGGGGGACAATCAGCCCCAGCATTTT. Translating it yields CASNRWGDNQPQHF. Full variable domain (outside the CDR3, taken from reference TRBV9 and TRBJ1-5): DSGVTQTPKHLITATGQRVTLRCSPRSGDLSVYWYQQSLDQGLQFLIQYYNGEERAKGNILERFSAQQFPDLHSELNLSSLELGDSALYFCASNRWGDNQPQHFGDGTRLSIL.

The chain has TRBV28 and TRBJ2-7; 9 nucleotides line up with TRBD2. The junction had 9 bases not matched to a gene; V was cut back by 5 bases and J by 4 bases. This CDR3 spans 15 amino acids. Per germline, CDR1 MDHEN and CDR2 SYDVKM. This chain's CDR3 is CASSASGDSLYEQYF. The CDR3 nucleotides are TGTGCCAGCAGTGCTAGCGGGGACAGCTTGTACGAGCAGTACTTC.

The chain joins TRBV1 to TRBJ2-1; the DNA was not used to check the table's D call, TRBD1. TRBV1 is designated a pseudogene. The CDR3 loop spans 18 amino acids. In DNA, the CDR3 is TGCACCAGCAGCCATCCAGGGGGTTCAAAAGGCCCCTACAATGAGCAGTTTTTC. It yields the protein CTSSHPGGSKGPYNEQFF.

This chain connects TRBV5-4 to TRBJ2-3; no reliable D call. The germline CDR1 and CDR2 sequences are SGHNT and YYREEE (reference sequence). The CDR3 has 14 amino acids. Trimming stripped 1 base from V and 7 bases from J, with 13 bases between. In nucleotides, the CDR3 is TGTGCCAGCAGCTTGAATGGGTTGCACAATACGCAGTATTTT. Protein: CASSLNGLHNTQYF. Filled out from reference TRBV5-4 and TRBJ2-3, the complete variable domain reads ETGVTQSPTHLIKTRGQQVTLRCSSQSGHNTVSWYQQALGQGPQFIFQYYREEENGRGNFPPRFSGLQFPNYSSELNVNALELDDSALYLCASSLNGLHNTQYFGPGTRLTVL.

A remark on this clonotype: This may stem from a read error, because a much larger clone lies one nucleotide away. The rearrangement uses TRBV7-8 and TRBJ2-2; possibly TRBD2 for D (5 bases). The CDR3 length is 13 residues. Germline loops: CDR1 SGHVS, CDR2 FQNEAQ. In DNA form, the CDR3 reads TGTGCCAGCAGGAGGAGATACACCGGGGAGCCGTTTTTT. Protein: CASRRRYTGEPFF.

This clonotype qualifies as large. The J gene is TRBJ2-1, the V gene TRBV7-6, with D perhaps matching TRBD2 (5 bases). Germline V gene data show CDR1 as SGHVS and CDR2 as FNYEAQ. Trimming pared 5 bases from V and 8 bases from J, leaving 16 bases between. There are 14 residues in the CDR3. The DNA for the CDR3 is TGTGCCAGCAGCCCAAGGTTGGGAGTCTATGAGCAGTTCTTC. This gives the protein CASSPRLGVYEQFF.

By share, this clonotype ranks as large. The chain carries TRBV19 and TRBJ1-1; tentatively, D is TRBD1 (5 bases). The V end was cut by 6 bases, the J end by 4 bases, with 15 bases between. Germline CDR1 reads LNHDA; CDR2 reads SQIVND (reference sequence). CDR3 length equals 14 residues. CDR3 loop: CASSLGETGTEAFF. Written as DNA, the CDR3 is TGTGCCAGTAGCCTAGGGGAGACGGGCACTGAAGCTTTCTTT. Using reference TRBV19 and TRBJ1-1 for the parts outside the CDR3, the full variable domain is DGGITQSPKYLFRKEGQNVTLSCEQNLNHDAMYWYRQDPGQGLRLIYYSQIVNDFQKGDIAEGYSVSREKKESFPLTVTSAQKNPTAFYLCASSLGETGTEAFFGQGTRLTVV.

By its share, this clonotype is large (0.1 to 1%). The chain combines TRBV25-1 with TRBJ2-2; weak D call: TRBD1 (6 bases). The CDR3 has 12 residues. From germline, CDR1 is MGHDK and CDR2 SYGVNS. Deletions cut 8 bases from V and 7 bases from J, with 11 bases between. CDR3 region: CASEQGIGELFF. The DNA of the CDR3 is TGTGCCAGCGAACAGGGTATCGGGGAGCTGTTTTTT.

Relative to its sample, this clonotype is large. The genes are TRBV19 and TRBJ2-1; 13 nucleotides align to TRBD2. The V gene end was trimmed by 6 bases and the J gene end by 9 bases; junction bases not matched to a gene: 8. CDR1 and CDR2 from the germline V gene are LNHDA and SQIVND (reference sequence). The CDR3 consists of 15 residues. The CDR3 coding sequence is TGTGCCAGTAGCCCTACTAGCGGGGGGGCCGGTGAGCAGTTCTTC. It encodes CASSPTSGGAGEQFF.

Relative to its sample, this clonotype is large (0.1 to 1%). V gene TRBV4-3 combines with J gene TRBJ2-2, with TRBD1 matching 9 bases. Unmatched junction bases numbered 4, after V lost 1 base and J lost 1 base. The CDR3 sequence is 17 residues long. From germline, CDR1 is LGHNA and CDR2 YSLEER. Here the CDR3 DNA reads TGCGCCAGCAGCCAAGGCGGGACAGGGCAGAACACCGGGGAGCTGTTTTTT. It encodes CASSQGGTGQNTGELFF.

This clonotype appeared a few times. The rearrangement joins TRBV6-6 to TRBJ2-1; TRBD2 might be the D (5 bases). From germline, CDR1 is MNHNY and CDR2 SVGAGI (reference sequence). The V gene lost 4 bases and the J gene lost 7 bases, with 14 bases spanning the gap. CDR3 length: 14 amino acids. CDR3: CASSSGLKINEQFF. The CDR3 nucleotides read TGTGCCAGCAGTTCAGGACTCAAGATTAATGAGCAGTTCTTC.

The V call is TRBV2, the J call TRBJ2-5; tentatively, D is TRBD1 (5 bases). Germline V CDR1 and CDR2: SNHLY, FYNNEI. Trimming left V 7 bases short and J 5 bases short, with 17 bases between. CDR3 length equals 14 residues. The CDR3 region is CASTPGNRGETQYF. CDR3 DNA sequence: TGTGCCAGCACACCAGGGAACCGTGGGGAGACCCAGTACTTC. Full variable domain (rest looked up from reference TRBV2 and TRBJ2-5): EPEVTQTPSHQVTQMGQEVILRCVPISNHLYFYWYRQILGQKVEFLVSFYNNEISEKSEIFDDQFSVERPDGSNFTLKIRSTKLEDSAMYFCASTPGNRGETQYFGPGTRLLVL.

This clonotype is termed large. The chain is built from TRBV27 and TRBJ2-6, with D possibly called TRBD1 or TRBD2 (5 bases each). There are 17 residues in the CDR3. Germline V gives CDR1 MNHEY, CDR2 SMNVEV (reference sequence). Trimming took 0 bases from V and 4 from J, leaving 13 bases between them. The CDR3 loop is CASSLSRGGTGANVLTF. The CDR3 DNA is TGTGCCAGCAGTTTATCGCGTGGGGGAACCGGGGCCAACGTCCTGACTTTC. Using reference TRBV27 and TRBJ2-6 for the parts outside the CDR3, the full variable domain is EAQVTQNPRYLITVTGKKLTVTCSQNMNHEYMSWYRQDPGLGLRQIYYSMNVEVTDKGDVPEGYKVSRKEKRNFPLILESPSPNQTSLYFCASSLSRGGTGANVLTFGAGSRLTVL.

Judged by abundance, this clonotype is large. The chain has TRBV12-3 or TRBV12-4 and TRBJ2-7; no clear D gene. Trimming shortened V by 5 bases and J by 3 bases, and 17 bases separated the two germline ends. CDR3 length: 15 residues. The CDR3 DNA sequence: TGTGCCAGCAGTCCCGGTTTCTCCAAACACTACGAGCAGTACTTC. It encodes CASSPGFSKHYEQYF.

By frequency in the sample, this clonotype is large. The genes are TRBV7-2 and TRBJ2-3; 12 bases match TRBD2. V lost 7 bases, J lost 4 bases, and 6 bases stayed unmatched. The CDR3 consists of 15 residues. Germline-derived CDR1 and CDR2 are SGHTA and FQGNSA. CDR3 in amino acids: CASNPSGGAADTQYF. In DNA form, the CDR3 reads TGTGCCAGCAACCCTAGCGGGGGGGCCGCAGATACGCAGTATTTT.